The rows below give T cell receptor beta chains drawn from one sample of a study of blood T cell repertoires in COVID-19. This table comes from immunoSEQ multiplex PCR, and its TCRdb copy is limited to in-frame clones, with some not included. The sample contains around 250,000 clones, approximately 86% of which appear only once. The sample consisted of peripheral blood. These receptors were obtained from an older woman with active or convalescent COVID-19. CDR3s include the opening cysteine and the closing phenylalanine or tryptophan. D genes are given only for firm matches. Size is omitted from some rows. Given values are once, few, many or a class for expanded clones.

.,TRBV6-2/TRBV6-3,.,TRBJ1-5,TGTGCCAGCAGTTACAGTTCACGGAATCAGCCCCAGCATTTT,CASSYSSRNQPQHF
.,TRBV3-1/TRBV3-2,TRBD2,TRBJ2-5,TGTGCCAGCAGCCCTCAAGGGACTAGCGGGCCCCAAGAGACCCAGTACTTC,CASSPQGTSGPQETQYF
.,TRBV5-1,.,TRBJ1-2,TGCGCCAGCAGCTTGGAAGGCGTAGAGGGCGGCTACACCTTC,CASSLEGVEGGYTF
.,TRBV11-1,.,TRBJ1-2,TGTGCCAGCAGCTTCGGCAGGGCTGATGGCTACACCTTC,CASSFGRADGYTF
.,TRBV7-2,.,TRBJ1-1,TGTGCCAGCAGCTCAGTGACAGGGAACACTGAAGCTTTCTTT,CASSSVTGNTEAFF
few,TRBV19,TRBD1,TRBJ1-2,TGTGCCAGTAGTGTTTTGGGGACAGGGATTGGCTACACCTTC,CASSVLGTGIGYTF
.,TRBV5-4,TRBD1,TRBJ2-2,TGTGCCAGCAGCTTGGGACAGGGGGGGAACACCGGGGAGCTGTTTTTT,CASSLGQGGNTGELFF
.,TRBV9,.,TRBJ1-3,TGTGCCAGCAGCGAAACAGGGAGAAACACCATATATTTT,CASSETGRNTIYF
.,TRBV7-6,.,TRBJ1-1,TGTGCCAGCAGCTTAACCGGGGGAGGGGGGACTGAAGCTTTCTTT,CASSLTGGGGTEAFF
.,TRBV27,.,TRBJ1-5,TGTGCCAGCAGTAAGCGATTCAGGGAAAACAATCAGCCCCAGCATTTT,CASSKRFRENNQPQHF
.,TRBV25-1,TRBD1,TRBJ1-5,TGTGCCAGCAGTGAAACCGGGACAGGGGGCAATCAGCCCCAGCATTTT,CASSETGTGGNQPQHF
.,TRBV7-8,.,TRBJ2-7,TGTGCCAGCAGCCCGGTCAGGGGCGAGCAGTACTTC,CASSPVRGEQYF
.,TRBV19,.,TRBJ1-1,TGTGCCAGTAGTATAGGGGGGACATTGAACACTGAAGCTTTCTTT,CASSIGGTLNTEAFF
.,TRBV18,TRBD1,TRBJ2-3,TGTGCCAGCTCACCATGGACAGGGGGAATGGATACGCAGTATTTT,CASSPWTGGMDTQYF
.,TRBV6-5,TRBD1,TRBJ1-5,TGTGCCAGCAGTTACACAGGGGCTGGAAGCAATCAGCCCCAGCATTTT,CASSYTGAGSNQPQHF
.,TRBV11-3,TRBD1,TRBJ2-3,TGTGCCAGCAGCTCTGGACAGGGGGGAGATACGCAGTATTTT,CASSSGQGGDTQYF
.,TRBV7-2,TRBD1,TRBJ1-1,TGTGCCAGCAGCGTAACCGGGACAGGGTATGAAGCTTTCTTT,CASSVTGTGYEAFF
.,TRBV5-8,TRBD1,TRBJ1-5,TGTGCCAGCAGCTTAGAGGGACAGGGGAATCAGCCCCAGCATTTT,CASSLEGQGNQPQHF
.,TRBV24-1,.,TRBJ1-1,TGTGCCACCAGTGATCCGGGAAACACTGAAGCTTTCTTT,CATSDPGNTEAFF
few,TRBV27,.,TRBJ2-7,TGTGCCAGCAGTGCCCTTGGGGGGAACTACGAGCAGTACTTC,CASSALGGNYEQYF
.,TRBV7-9,TRBD1,TRBJ2-7,TGTGCCAGCACCTACCGGGACAGGGTCTCCGAGCAGTACTTC,CASTYRDRVSEQYF
.,TRBV20-1,TRBD2,TRBJ2-1,TGCAGTGCTAGTATACTAGCGGGGGGGCCTAATGAGCAGTTCTTC,CSASILAGGPNEQFF
.,TRBV6-5,.,TRBJ1-1,TGTGCCACTACCTGGAACACTGAAGCTTTCTTT,CATTWNTEAFF
.,TRBV9,TRBD1,TRBJ1-6,TGTGCCAGCAGCGCGACCGGGACAGGAGGATCACCCCTCCACTTT,CASSATGTGGSPLHF
.,TRBV5-1,.,TRBJ2-7,TGCGCCAGCAGCTTGAGCTCGTACGAGCAGTACTTC,CASSLSSYEQYF
.,TRBV29-1,.,TRBJ2-4,TGCAGCGTACGAACACCGCTAGCCAAAAACATTCAGTACTTC,CSVRTPLAKNIQYF
.,TRBV29-1,.,TRBJ1-1,TGCAGCGTTGAGGAATCCCAGGGACTCTCTGAAGCTTTCTTT,CSVEESQGLSEAFF
.,TRBV10-3,TRBD2,TRBJ2-3,TGTGCCATCAGTGGCGGGGGGAACACAGATACGCAGTATTTT,CAISGGGNTDTQYF
few,TRBV4-3,.,TRBJ2-2,TGCGCCGGACAGCGAGTTCTGAACACCGGGGAGCTGTTTTTT,CAGQRVLNTGELFF
.,TRBV5-1,.,TRBJ1-2,TGCGCCAGCAGCTTTAGGGGTGAAACCTATGGCTACACCTTC,CASSFRGETYGYTF
.,TRBV10-1,.,TRBJ1-3,TGCGCCAGCAGTCCGGACAGTCTTGGAAACACCATATATTTT,CASSPDSLGNTIYF
.,TRBV11-3,.,TRBJ2-7,TGTGCCAGCAGCCCCCACTCCGGGAGCCTCTACGAGCAGTACTTC,CASSPHSGSLYEQYF
.,TRBV5-8,TRBD1,TRBJ1-4,TGTGCCAGCAGCTTAGCAGCAGGGGGCAATGAAAAACTGTTTTTT,CASSLAAGGNEKLFF
.,TRBV19,.,TRBJ1-6,TGTGCCAGATTGACAGAAGCCAGACAACCCCCTCTCTATAATTCACCCCTCCACTTT,CARLTEARQPPLYNSPLHF
.,TRBV11-2,TRBD1,TRBJ1-1,TGTGCCAGCAGGGCAGGTAGGGGGCTGAACACTGAAGCTTTCTTT,CASRAGRGLNTEAFF
.,TRBV6-2/TRBV6-3,.,TRBJ2-7,TGTGCCAGCAGCTCCCCGGGTGGAGGGCGGGTTGAGCAGTACTTC,CASSSPGGGRVEQYF
.,TRBV7-9,.,TRBJ1-5,TGTGCCAGCAGCGGGAGGGGGGGTTTTAGCAATCAGCCCCAGCATTTT,CASSGRGGFSNQPQHF
.,TRBV24-1,.,TRBJ1-1,TGTGCCACCGGGGGGGAAGGACGGTCTGAAGCTTTCTTT,CATGGEGRSEAFF
.,TRBV5-3,TRBD2,TRBJ2-5,TGTGCCAGAAGCCCGGGTCCCGGGACTAGCGGGGGGGCATCGGGGGCCCAGTACTTC,CARSPGPGTSGGASGAQYF
.,TRBV10-2,TRBD1,TRBJ1-2,TGCGCCAGCAGTGAGTCGAAACAGGGGGCGCTCGGCGGCTACACCTTC,CASSESKQGALGGYTF
.,TRBV6-6,.,TRBJ2-1,TGTGCCACAATTTTGGCCCCCTACAATGAGCAGTTCTTC,CATILAPYNEQFF
.,TRBV12-3/TRBV12-4,.,TRBJ2-3,TGTGCCAGCAGTTTATTGGCGGGAGATACGCAGTATTTT,CASSLLAGDTQYF
.,TRBV6-5,TRBD1,TRBJ2-2,TGTGCCAGCAGTTACTCGGGACAGAAGAACACCGGGGAGCTGTTTTTT,CASSYSGQKNTGELFF
.,TRBV7-3,.,TRBJ1-1,TGTGCCAGCAGCTTAGGAGGGAATCTGGGCACTGAAGCTTTCTTT,CASSLGGNLGTEAFF
.,TRBV9,TRBD2,TRBJ2-1,TGTGCCAGCAGCCCCAACCCCCAGCGGGGGGGCGGGGAGCAGTTCTTC,CASSPNPQRGGGEQFF
.,TRBV6-5,TRBD1,TRBJ2-1,TGTGCCAGCAGTTACGGGGACAGCTCCTACAATGAGCAGTTCTTC,CASSYGDSSYNEQFF
.,TRBV19,.,TRBJ1-1,TGTGCCAGTAGTACCCTCTTGAACACTGAAGCTTTCTTT,CASSTLLNTEAFF
.,TRBV18,.,TRBJ1-3,TGTGCCAGCTCGTCGACAGTTCTTGGAAACACCATATATTTT,CASSSTVLGNTIYF
.,TRBV7-9,.,TRBJ2-7,TGTGCCAGCAGCTTAGCGGGATTGGGGCTGGCCTACGAGCAGTACTTC,CASSLAGLGLAYEQYF
.,TRBV6-1,TRBD1,TRBJ2-7,TGTGCCAGCAGTGAAAGCGAGGGGGACAGGGGTTTCGAGCAGTACTTC,CASSESEGDRGFEQYF
few,TRBV14,.,TRBJ1-5,TGTGCCAGCAGCCAGGGGGGGGACTGGAATCAGCCCCAGCATTTT,CASSQGGDWNQPQHF
.,TRBV5-1,TRBD2,TRBJ2-1,TGCGCCAGCAGCTTGGCCGGGGGGAATGAGCAGTTCTTC,CASSLAGGNEQFF
once,TRBV2,TRBD1,TRBJ1-2,TGTGCCAGCAGCTCCGACAGGGGCGATCGATATGGCTACACCTTC,CASSSDRGDRYGYTF
.,TRBV11-1,.,TRBJ2-3,TGTGCCAGCAGCTTAACGGGACTCAGCACAGATACGCAGTATTTT,CASSLTGLSTDTQYF